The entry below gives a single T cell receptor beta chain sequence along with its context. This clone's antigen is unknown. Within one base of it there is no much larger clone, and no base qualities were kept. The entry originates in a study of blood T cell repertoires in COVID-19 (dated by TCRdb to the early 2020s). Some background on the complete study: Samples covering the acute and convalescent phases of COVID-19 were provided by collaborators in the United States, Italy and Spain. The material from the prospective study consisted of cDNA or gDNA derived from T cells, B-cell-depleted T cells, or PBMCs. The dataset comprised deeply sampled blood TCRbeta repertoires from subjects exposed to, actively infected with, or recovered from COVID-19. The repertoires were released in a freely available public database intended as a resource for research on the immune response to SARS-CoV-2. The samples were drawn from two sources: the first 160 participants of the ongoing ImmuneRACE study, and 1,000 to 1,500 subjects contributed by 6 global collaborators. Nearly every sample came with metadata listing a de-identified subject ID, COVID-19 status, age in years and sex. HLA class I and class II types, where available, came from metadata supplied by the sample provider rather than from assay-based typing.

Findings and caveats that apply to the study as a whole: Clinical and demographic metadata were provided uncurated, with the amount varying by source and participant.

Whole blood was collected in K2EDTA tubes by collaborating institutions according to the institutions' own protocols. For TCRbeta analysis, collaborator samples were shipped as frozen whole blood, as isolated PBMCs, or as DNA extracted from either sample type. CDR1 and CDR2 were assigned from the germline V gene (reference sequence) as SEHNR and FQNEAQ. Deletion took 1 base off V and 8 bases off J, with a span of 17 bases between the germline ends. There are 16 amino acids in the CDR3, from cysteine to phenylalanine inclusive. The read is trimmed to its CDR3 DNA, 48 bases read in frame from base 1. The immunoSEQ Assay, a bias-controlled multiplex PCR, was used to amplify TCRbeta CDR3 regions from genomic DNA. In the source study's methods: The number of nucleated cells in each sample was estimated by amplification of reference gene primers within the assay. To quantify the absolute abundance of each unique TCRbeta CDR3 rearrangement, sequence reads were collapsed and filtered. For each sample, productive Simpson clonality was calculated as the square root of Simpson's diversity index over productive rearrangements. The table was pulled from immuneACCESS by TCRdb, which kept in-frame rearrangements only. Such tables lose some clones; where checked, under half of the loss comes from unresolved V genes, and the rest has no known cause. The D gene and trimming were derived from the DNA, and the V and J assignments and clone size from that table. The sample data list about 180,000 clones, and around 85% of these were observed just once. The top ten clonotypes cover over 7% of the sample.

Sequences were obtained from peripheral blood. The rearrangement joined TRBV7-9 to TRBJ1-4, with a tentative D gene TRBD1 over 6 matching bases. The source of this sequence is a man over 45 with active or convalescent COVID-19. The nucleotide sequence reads TGTGCCAGCAGCTTAGAGTTGAACAGGGAAATGGAAAAACTGTTTTTT. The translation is CASSLELNREMEKLFF. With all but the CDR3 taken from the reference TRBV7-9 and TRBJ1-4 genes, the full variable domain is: DTGVSQNPRHKITKRGQNVTFRCDPISEHNRLYWYRQTLGQGPEFLTYFQNEAQLEKSRLLSDRFSAERPKGSFSTLEIQRTEQGDSAMYLCASSLELNREMEKLFFGSGTQLSVL.